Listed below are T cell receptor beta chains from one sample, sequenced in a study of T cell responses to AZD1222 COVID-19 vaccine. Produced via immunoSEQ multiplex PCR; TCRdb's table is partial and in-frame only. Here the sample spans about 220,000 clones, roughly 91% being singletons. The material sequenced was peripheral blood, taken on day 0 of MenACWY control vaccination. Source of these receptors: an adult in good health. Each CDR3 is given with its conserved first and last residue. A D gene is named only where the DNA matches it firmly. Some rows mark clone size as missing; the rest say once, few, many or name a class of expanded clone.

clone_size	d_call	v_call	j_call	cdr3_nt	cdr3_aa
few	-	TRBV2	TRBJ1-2	TGTGCCAGCACTCAGGGGTTGGTGAGAGGCTACACCTTC	CASTQGLVRGYTF
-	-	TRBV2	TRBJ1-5	TGTGCCAGCAGTGAATTAGGAGACTACAATCAGCCCCAGCATTTT	CASSELGDYNQPQHF
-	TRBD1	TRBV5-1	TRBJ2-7	TGCGCCAGCAGCTACCGGGACAGCGCAACCTCCCTCTACGAGCAGTACTTC	CASSYRDSATSLYEQYF
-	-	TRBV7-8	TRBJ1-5	TGTGCCAGCAGCGCCCAGGGGACTCAGCCCCAGCATTTT	CASSAQGTQPQHF
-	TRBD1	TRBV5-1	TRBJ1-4	TGCGCCAGCAGCTTCGGTCCCGCCGGGACAGGGGGCGCTGGGGAAAAACTGTTTTTT	CASSFGPAGTGGAGEKLFF
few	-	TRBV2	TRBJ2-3	TGTGCCAGCAGTGAATGGCGACTCGACGATAGCACAGATACGCAGTATTTT	CASSEWRLDDSTDTQYF
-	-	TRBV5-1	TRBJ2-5	TGCGCCAGCAGCTTGCGTGGGATTACCCAAGAGACCCAGTACTTC	CASSLRGITQETQYF
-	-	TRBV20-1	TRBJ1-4	TGCAGTGCTAGTAGCGGGATTAATGAAAAACTGTTTTTT	CSASSGINEKLFF
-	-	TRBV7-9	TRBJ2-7	TGTGCCAGCAGCTTGACGGGGGAGGTTTCCTACGAGCAGTACTTC	CASSLTGEVSYEQYF
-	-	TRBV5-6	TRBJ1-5	TGTGCCAGCAGCTTGCGGGGCCCCTCGGGCAGCAATCAGCCCCAGCATTTT	CASSLRGPSGSNQPQHF
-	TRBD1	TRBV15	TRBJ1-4	TGTGCCACCAGCAGATTCCTATCCGGGACAGGGGATGAAGGAGAAAAACTGTTTTTT	CATSRFLSGTGDEGEKLFF
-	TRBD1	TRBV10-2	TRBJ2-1	TGCGCCAGCAGGGGGACAGGGGCCGGCAATGAGCAGTTCTTC	CASRGTGAGNEQFF
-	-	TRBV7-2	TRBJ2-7	TGTGCCAGCAGCTTAGGGGCAGCCCAAACTTTCTACGAGCAGTACTTC	CASSLGAAQTFYEQYF
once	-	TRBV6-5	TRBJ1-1	TGTGCCAGCAGTTCAACTGGGGCAGCCGTGACTGAAGCTTTCTTT	CASSSTGAAVTEAFF
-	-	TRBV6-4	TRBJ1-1	TGTGCCACCAGGGAGGGCTTGAACACTGAAGCTTTCTTT	CATREGLNTEAFF
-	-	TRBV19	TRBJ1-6	TGTGCCAGTAGTATAGGTATCGCCATCCCGGGCTCACCCCTCCACTTT	CASSIGIAIPGSPLHF
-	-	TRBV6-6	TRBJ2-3	TGTGCCAGCAGTTACTCGGGGGCCCCCACAGATACGCAGTATTTT	CASSYSGAPTDTQYF
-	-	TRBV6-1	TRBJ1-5	TGTGCCAGCAGTGAAGAGCCCAGAGGGTTTCAGCCCCAGCATTTT	CASSEEPRGFQPQHF
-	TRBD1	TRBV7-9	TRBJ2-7	TGTGCCAGCAGACTGGACAGGGGGAAGAACGAGCAGTACTTC	CASRLDRGKNEQYF
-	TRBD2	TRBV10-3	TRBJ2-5	TGTGCCACCGTGAGCGGGGACCAAGAGACCCAGTACTTC	CATVSGDQETQYF